These 9 T cell receptor beta chains were sequenced from one sample in a study of a mutant IDH1 vaccine in newly diagnosed glioma. What these receptors recognize is not known. The time point is: week 35, safety follow-up. Each dose of the vaccine consisted of 300 ug of mutant IDH1 20-mer peptide, with topical imiquimod. Produced via immunoSEQ multiplex PCR; TCRdb's table is partial and in-frame only. The table lists approximately 60,000 clones, about 73% of them singletons. The source was PBMCs, collected from a glioma patient whose treatment included an IDH1 peptide vaccine. The receptors here all came from a man aged 45 to 65 with glioma.

This clone was counted once. V and J are TRBV9 and TRBJ2-2, with D perhaps given as TRBD1 or TRBD2 (5 bases each). The CDR3 runs to 15 residues. Germline values: CDR1 SGDLS, CDR2 YYNGEE. Trimming took 0 bases from V and 4 from J, leaving 10 bases between them. CDR3 DNA: TGTGCCAGCAGCGTAGGAGGGGCCGGCACCGGGGAGCTGTTTTTT. It is translated as CASSVGGAGTGELFF.

This chain joins TRBV2 and TRBJ2-1, with D tentatively TRBD2 (5 bases). Per the germline V gene, CDR1 is SNHLY and CDR2 is FYNNEI. The ends were cut back, 8 bases at V and 8 bases at J, with 25 bases in the middle. The CDR3 totals 16 residues. CDR3 nucleotides: TGTGCCAGCGGCGCTGATTCCGGGATAACGGGCGATGAGCAGTTCTTC. This sequence encodes CASGADSGITGDEQFF.

This clone was detected only a few times. This chain links TRBV30 with TRBJ1-1; D is perhaps TRBD1 (5 bases). Germline-derived CDR1 and CDR2 are GTSNPN and SVGIG (reference sequence). Trimming stripped 3 bases from V and 1 base from J, with 9 bases between. The CDR3 is 13 residues long. CDR3 loop: CAWRRQGNTEAFF. CDR3 coding DNA: TGTGCCTGGAGGAGGCAGGGGAACACTGAAGCTTTCTTT.

This clone was observed a single time. The chain has TRBV5-1 and TRBJ1-5; tentatively, D is TRBD1 (5 bases). Germline V CDR1 and CDR2: SGHRS, YFSETQ. With 1 base removed from V and 4 bases from J, the gap between germline ends came to 12 bases. The CDR3 sequence is 15 residues long. CDR3 loop: CASSLNGQGNQPQHF. CDR3 DNA: TGCGCCAGCAGCTTGAATGGGCAGGGAAATCAGCCCCAGCATTTT.

The chain employs TRBV2 and TRBJ1-2; the D gene is possibly TRBD1 (5 bases). Germline CDR1 reads SNHLY; CDR2 reads FYNNEI. This CDR3 has 14 residues. V was cut by 3 bases and J by 4 bases, with 12 bases left in between. This chain's CDR3 is CASSEGGHAYGYTF. For the CDR3, the DNA is TGTGCCAGCAGTGAGGGCGGACACGCCTATGGCTACACCTTC.

This clone was detected only a few times. V is TRBV28 and J is TRBJ1-1; D call uncertain. The ends were cut back, 8 bases at V and 4 bases at J, with 14 bases in the middle. Germline lookup yields CDR1 MDHEN and CDR2 SYDVKM. The CDR3 sequence is 13 residues long. CDR3 region: CASGGPFVTEAFF. The CDR3 DNA sequence: TGTGCCAGCGGTGGGCCTTTCGTCACTGAAGCTTTCTTT.

The rearrangement joins TRBV15 to TRBJ2-5; no clear D gene. The CDR3 extends over 14 amino acids. Trimming removed 0 bases at V and 5 bases at J, with 10 bases between. CDR1 LNHNV and CDR2 YYDKDF come from the germline V gene (reference sequence). CDR3 loop: CATSRETGLETQYF. In nucleotides, the CDR3 is TGTGCCACCAGCAGAGAGACCGGGTTGGAGACCCAGTACTTC.

This sequence joins TRBV7-9 and TRBJ1-5; D is possibly TRBD1 (5 bases). The CDR3 sequence is 15 residues long. Trimming took 0 bases from V and 7 from J, leaving 13 bases between them. Germline lookup yields CDR1 SEHNR and CDR2 FQNEAQ (reference sequence). As DNA, the CDR3 is TGTGCCAGCAGCTTAGCGGGAGGGGCTGGGCAGCCCCAGCATTTT. Its translation: CASSLAGGAGQPQHF.

This chain links TRBV10-3 with TRBJ1-6; 10 nucleotides agree with TRBD1. Germline CDR1 reads ENHRY; CDR2 reads SYGVKD. The CDR3 spans 17 residues. The junction had 5 bases not matched to a gene; V was cut back by 6 bases and J by 0 bases. Written as DNA, the CDR3 is TGTGCCATCAGCCCGGGACAGGGGAGCTCCTATAATTCACCCCTCCACTTT. Amino acid sequence: CAISPGQGSSYNSPLHF.